The T cell receptor (beta chain) under discussion was sequenced for a study of cytomegalovirus exposure and HLA in healthy donors. Regarding the study as a whole: Specificity of a few CMV-associated chains for CMV antigens was verified in vitro.

Sequenced by immunoSEQ multiplex PCR; TCRdb stores in-frame clones only, minus some. The sample has about 150,000 clones; more than 85% are singletons. Trimming cost V 5 bases and J 2 bases, with 9 bases left between them. Per germline, CDR1 KGHSH and CDR2 LQKENI. The CDR3 is 13 amino acids. A note on this clone: Its specificity is not known.

The material sequenced was PBMCs. The sequence was collected from a man younger than 30 in good health and CMV-seronegative. The genes are TRBV18 and TRBJ1-1; the D is unclear. CDR3 sequence reads: CASSVSFNTEAFF. The CDR3 bases are TGTGCCAGCTCAGTCTCCTTTAACACTGAAGCTTTCTTT.